What follows are 8 T cell receptor beta chains derived from one specimen sequenced in a study of metastatic and nonmetastatic thyroid tumors. All patients reached thyroid surgery having received no treatment beforehand. TCRdb reanalyzed the PCR reads with MiXCR. Of about 93,000 clones in the sample, about 13% are singletons; the top ten hold over 9%. Sequenced input: blood. The source is a female donor with papillary thyroid cancer or a benign thyroid nodule (not recorded which). Some clones in this sample may be carry-over from other donors' samples.

For this clone: A single base separates this from a much larger clone, so it may be a read error. The chain recombines TRBV6-2 or TRBV6-3 with TRBJ1-1, with a tentative D call TRBD1 (6 bases). The length of the CDR3 is 11 residues. V lost 6 bases and J 11 bases, leaving 13 bases between the germline ends. The germline V gene has CDR1 MNHEY and CDR2 SVGEGT. CDR3 sequence reads: CASSYRVWAFF. DNA for the CDR3: TGTGCCAGCAGCTACAGGGTCTGGGCTTTCTTT.

The rearrangement uses TRBV28 and TRBJ1-6, with 7 bases that match TRBD1. The CDR3 consists of 13 residues. Germline V gene lookup returns CDR1 MDHEN and CDR2 SYDVKM. V trimming: 7 bases; J trimming: 10 bases; junction bases outside the gene matches: 7. CDR3 sequence reads: CASTLTGISPLHF. In nucleotides, the CDR3 is TGTGCCAGCACCTTGACAGGGATCTCACCCCTCCACTTT.

This clone was detected a few times. This may be a read error: a much more frequent sequence differs by one nucleotide. This CDR3 is also generated by other DNA sequences in the sample. The chain couples TRBV2 to TRBJ1-5, with D unclear. The CDR3 is 16 amino acids. CDR1 and CDR2 (germline): SNHLY, FYNNEI. As DNA, the CDR3 is TGTGCCAGCAGTGATTGGTCAAGGAATAGCAATCAGCCCCAGCACTTT. Its translation: CASSDWSRNSNQPQHF.

This clone was seen at least ten times. The chain has TRBV5-1 and TRBJ2-1, with 13 bases fitting TRBD2. The CDR3 loop spans 17 amino acids. V dropped 5 bases and J dropped 0; count of bases not matched to a gene: 5. CDR1 SGHRS and CDR2 YFSETQ come from the germline V gene. CDR3 region: CASSTSGRGSSYNEQFF. CDR3 bases: TGCGCCAGCAGTACTAGCGGGAGGGGTAGCTCCTACAATGAGCAGTTCTTC. The full variable domain, in which reference TRBV5-1 and TRBJ2-1 provide the parts outside the CDR3, is KAGVTQTPRYLIKTRGQQVTLSCSPISGHRSVSWYQQTPGQGLQFLFEYFSETQRNKGNFPGRFSGRQFSNSRSEMNVSTLELGDSALYLCASSTSGRGSSYNEQFFGPGTRLTVL.

This clone was seen at least ten times. The gene calls are TRBV4-3 and TRBJ2-3; 8 bases align to TRBD1. J lost 1 base, V lost 4 bases, and 4 bases had no gene match. The CDR3 is 15 residues long. CDR1 is LGHNA and CDR2 is YSLEER in the germline V gene. CDR3 sequence reads: CASSLTTGGTDTQYF. In nucleotides, the CDR3 is TGCGCCAGCAGCCTAACGACAGGGGGCACAGATACGCAGTATTTT.

This clone was detected only a few times. This may come from a read error, since a much larger clone is one base off. The gene calls are TRBV11-1 and TRBJ2-1; 9 nucleotides line up with TRBD2. This CDR3 is built from 17 residues. Germline CDR1 SGHAT, CDR2 FQDESV (reference sequence). CDR3 in amino acids: CASSQPVGAGGPDEHFF. The CDR3 DNA reads as TGTGCCAGCAGCCAACCGGTAGGTGCGGGAGGGCCCGATGAGCATTTCTTC.

Many counts were recorded for this clone. The chain joins TRBV6-5 to TRBJ2-5; possibly TRBD1 for D (6 bases). Germline CDR1 reads MNHEY; CDR2 reads SVGAGI. V gave up 2 bases and J gave up 5 bases, with 12 bases separating them. CDR3 length equals 14 residues. Written as DNA, the CDR3 is TGTGCCAGCAGTTACAACAGGGTTTCTGAGACCCAGTACTTC. Residues: CASSYNRVSETQYF.

This clone has only a few counts. V usage is TRBV18 and J usage is TRBJ2-2; D unclear. The V end was cut by 6 bases, the J end by 6 bases, with 11 bases between. CDR1 KGHSH and CDR2 LQKENI come from the germline V gene. CDR3 length equals 13 residues. The CDR3 reads CASSLQDAGELFF. The CDR3 nucleotides are TGTGCCAGCTCTCTCCAGGATGCCGGGGAGCTGTTTTTT. The full variable domain, completed using reference TRBV18 and TRBJ2-2, is NAGVMQNPRHLVRRRGQEARLRCSPMKGHSHVYWYRQLPEEGLKFMVYLQKENIIDESGMPKERFSAEFPKEGPSILRIQQVVRGDSAAYFCASSLQDAGELFFGEGSRLTVL.